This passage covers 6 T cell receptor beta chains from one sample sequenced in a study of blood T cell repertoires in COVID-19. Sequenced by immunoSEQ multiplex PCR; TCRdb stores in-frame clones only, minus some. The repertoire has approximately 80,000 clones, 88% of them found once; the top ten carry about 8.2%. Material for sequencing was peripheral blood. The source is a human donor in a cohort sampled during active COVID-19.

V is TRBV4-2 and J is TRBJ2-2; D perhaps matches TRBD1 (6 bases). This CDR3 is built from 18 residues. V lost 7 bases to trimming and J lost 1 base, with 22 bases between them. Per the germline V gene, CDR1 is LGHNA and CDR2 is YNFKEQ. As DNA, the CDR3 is TGTGCCAGCACCGGGGTGGGACAAAAGATTCGGAACACCGGGGAGCTGTTTTTT. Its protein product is CASTGVGQKIRNTGELFF.

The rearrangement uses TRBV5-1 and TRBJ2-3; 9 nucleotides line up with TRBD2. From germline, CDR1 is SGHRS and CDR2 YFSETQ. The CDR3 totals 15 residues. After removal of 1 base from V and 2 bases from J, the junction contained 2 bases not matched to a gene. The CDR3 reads CASSLSSGVTDTQYF. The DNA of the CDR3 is TGCGCCAGCAGCTTGTCTAGCGGGGTCACAGATACGCAGTATTTT.

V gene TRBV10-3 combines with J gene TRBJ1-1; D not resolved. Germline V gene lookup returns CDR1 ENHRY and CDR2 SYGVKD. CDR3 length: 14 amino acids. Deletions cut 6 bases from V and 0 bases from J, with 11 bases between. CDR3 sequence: CAISVNGVNTEAFF. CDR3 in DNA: TGTGCCATCAGCGTTAACGGGGTGAACACTGAAGCTTTCTTT.

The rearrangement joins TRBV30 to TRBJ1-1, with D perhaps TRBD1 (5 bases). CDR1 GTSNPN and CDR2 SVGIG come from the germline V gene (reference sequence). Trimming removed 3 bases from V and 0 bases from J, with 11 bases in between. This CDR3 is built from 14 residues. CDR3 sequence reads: CAWSADRMNTEAFF. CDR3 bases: TGTGCCTGGAGCGCTGACAGAATGAACACTGAAGCTTTCTTT.

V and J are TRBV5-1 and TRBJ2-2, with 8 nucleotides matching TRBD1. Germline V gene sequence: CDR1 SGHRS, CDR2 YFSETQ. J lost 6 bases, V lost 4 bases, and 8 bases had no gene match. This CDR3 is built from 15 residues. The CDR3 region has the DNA TGCGCCAGCAGCCTCGGGACAGGCCGGGCCGGGGAGCTGTTTTTT. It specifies CASSLGTGRAGELFF. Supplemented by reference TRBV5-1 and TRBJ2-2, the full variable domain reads KAGVTQTPRYLIKTRGQQVTLSCSPISGHRSVSWYQQTPGQGLQFLFEYFSETQRNKGNFPGRFSGRQFSNSRSEMNVSTLELGDSALYLCASSLGTGRAGELFFGEGSRLTVL.

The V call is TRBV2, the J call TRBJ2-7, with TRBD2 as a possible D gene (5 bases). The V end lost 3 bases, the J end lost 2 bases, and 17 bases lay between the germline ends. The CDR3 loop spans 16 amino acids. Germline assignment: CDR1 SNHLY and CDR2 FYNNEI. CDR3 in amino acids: CASSERSGRSTYEQYF. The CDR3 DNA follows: TGTGCCAGCAGTGAGAGGAGCGGACGTTCCACCTACGAGCAGTACTTC.